The rows below give T cell receptor beta chains drawn from one sample of a study of blood T cell repertoires in COVID-19. Produced via immunoSEQ multiplex PCR; TCRdb's table is partial and in-frame only. The sample shows roughly 230,000 clones, roughly 83% of them seen only once. The sequenced sample consisted of peripheral blood. These receptors were taken from a woman aged 45-59 years with acute or convalescent COVID-19. CDR3s include the opening cysteine and the closing phenylalanine or tryptophan. D genes are given only for firm matches. The size entry is marked missing in some rows and otherwise reads once, few, many or a size class.

D gene: .
J gene: TRBJ2-2
clone size: .
V gene: TRBV19
CDR3 DNA: TGTGCCAGTAGTATTTCGGGGGTCTTGAGAGCCACCGGGGAGCTGTTTTTT
CDR3 protein: CASSISGVLRATGELFF

D gene: .
J gene: TRBJ1-1
clone size: once
V gene: TRBV29-1
CDR3 DNA: TGCAGCGTTCGTTCAGACACTGAAGCTTTCTTT
CDR3 protein: CSVRSDTEAFF

D gene: .
J gene: TRBJ1-1
clone size: once
V gene: TRBV25-1
CDR3 DNA: TGTGCCAGCAGCCTTGGGGCCAACACTGAAGCTTTCTTT
CDR3 protein: CASSLGANTEAFF

D gene: .
J gene: TRBJ2-3
clone size: .
V gene: TRBV28
CDR3 DNA: TGTGCCAGCAGTTCCGGGATCACAGATACGCAGTATTTT
CDR3 protein: CASSSGITDTQYF

D gene: .
J gene: TRBJ2-2
clone size: .
V gene: TRBV12-3/TRBV12-4
CDR3 DNA: TGTGCCAGCATCCTCGGCGGGAACGGGGAGCTGTTTTTT
CDR3 protein: CASILGGNGELFF

D gene: .
J gene: TRBJ2-5
clone size: .
V gene: TRBV7-9
CDR3 DNA: TGTGCCAGCAGCCAAGGCGGCGGAGGGAGAGAGACCCAGTACTTC
CDR3 protein: CASSQGGGGRETQYF

D gene: TRBD1
J gene: TRBJ2-5
clone size: few
V gene: TRBV19
CDR3 DNA: TGTGCCAGTAGTATCACCGGGACAGGGGGCCAAGAGACCCAGTACTTC
CDR3 protein: CASSITGTGGQETQYF

D gene: TRBD1
J gene: TRBJ2-3
clone size: .
V gene: TRBV5-6
CDR3 DNA: TGTGCCAGCAGCCTAGGACAGGGGGTGACAGATACGCAGTATTTT
CDR3 protein: CASSLGQGVTDTQYF

D gene: TRBD2
J gene: TRBJ2-7
clone size: .
V gene: TRBV4-2
CDR3 DNA: TGTGCCAGCAGCCTTAATGTGGCTAGCGGGGTTGGTAGGGACGAGCAGTACTTC
CDR3 protein: CASSLNVASGVGRDEQYF

D gene: .
J gene: TRBJ2-2
clone size: once
V gene: TRBV6-2/TRBV6-3
CDR3 DNA: TGTGCCAGCAGTTACAGGGCAGGGGCGAATTCAGCCGGGGAGCTGTTTTTT
CDR3 protein: CASSYRAGANSAGELFF

D gene: TRBD2
J gene: TRBJ2-1
clone size: .
V gene: TRBV3-1/TRBV3-2
CDR3 DNA: TGTGCCAGCAGCCTCGGCGGCGGGAGTATTTATGAGCAGTTCTTC
CDR3 protein: CASSLGGGSIYEQFF

D gene: TRBD1
J gene: TRBJ1-5
clone size: .
V gene: TRBV19
CDR3 DNA: TGTGCCAGTCCCATTCCGGGACAGGGGTATCAGCCCCAGCATTTT
CDR3 protein: CASPIPGQGYQPQHF

D gene: TRBD1
J gene: TRBJ1-2
clone size: .
V gene: TRBV14
CDR3 DNA: TGTGCCAGCAGCCAAAGGGGGACAGGAACCTATGGCTACACCTTC
CDR3 protein: CASSQRGTGTYGYTF